Shown below are 16 T cell receptor beta chains from a single sample sequenced in a study of T cell responses to AZD1222 COVID-19 vaccine listed by TCRdb under 2021. Library preparation was by the immunoSEQ multiplex PCR assay. Drawn from immuneACCESS, this table holds only the in-frame rearrangements with V and J called that TCRdb kept. Clones are partly lost; checked studies trace under half to an unresolved V gene and leave the rest unexplained. This sample is represented by some 150,000 clones; 75% to 95% of them were singletons. The ten top clones hold 1.8% of the sample. Read against the paper, the sample's time point label means: baseline before first vaccination. Source: peripheral blood, taken on day 0 of AZD1222 vaccination. Every receptor here comes from an adult in good health.

The V gene is TRBV14, the J gene TRBJ1-2, with D unresolved. Looked up from germline, CDR1 is SGHDN and CDR2 is FVKESK. This CDR3 contains 12 residues. V shed 4 bases and J shed 4 bases, with 7 bases lying between them. CDR3 in DNA: TGTGCCAGCAGCCCTGGAGGCTATGGCTACACCTTC. Translating gives CASSPGGYGYTF.

The V call is TRBV11-2, the J call TRBJ2-7; no clear D gene. V was clipped by 7 bases and J by 3 bases, with 13 bases between them. This CDR3 region has 13 residues. In germline, CDR1 is SGHAT, CDR2 FQNNGV. The CDR3 reads CASNFLGGYEQYF. CDR3 in DNA: TGTGCCAGCAACTTCCTTGGTGGCTACGAGCAGTACTTC.

This chain uses TRBV2 with TRBJ2-7, with 11 bases identical to TRBD1. CDR1 SNHLY and CDR2 FYNNEI come from the germline V gene. CDR3 length equals 15 residues. Trimming at V came to 6 bases and at J to 2 bases, leaving 6 bases not matched to a gene. DNA for the CDR3: TGTGCCAGCAGCGACCCGGGACAGGGGGCCTACGAGCAGTACTTC. Its protein is CASSDPGQGAYEQYF.

This rearrangement joins TRBV28 to TRBJ1-6, with 7 bases fitting TRBD1. Germline V gene sequence: CDR1 MDHEN, CDR2 SYDVKM. V gave up 6 bases and J gave up 6 bases; unmatched junction bases: 8. CDR3 length: 15 amino acids. CDR3 amino acids: CASRPQGVLNSPLHF. DNA for the CDR3: TGTGCCAGCAGACCCCAGGGGGTCCTTAATTCACCCCTCCACTTT.

The V call is TRBV5-1, the J call TRBJ2-1; a weak D match, TRBD1 (5 bases). CDR1 and CDR2 (germline): SGHRS, YFSETQ. Trimming removed 4 bases from V and 4 bases from J, with 15 bases in between. The CDR3 totals 15 residues. CDR3 in amino acids: CASSKSLTDYNEQFF. In DNA, the CDR3 is TGCGCCAGCAGCAAGTCTTTGACAGATTACAATGAGCAGTTCTTC.

This rearrangement joins TRBV19 to TRBJ2-7, with TRBD2 matching over 9 bases. CDR1 LNHDA and CDR2 SQIVND come from the germline V gene (reference sequence). The CDR3 is 16 amino acids. The ends lost 1 base at V and 0 bases at J; junction bases unmatched: 4. The CDR3: CASSIVGSGSSYEQYF. The CDR3 DNA reads TGTGCCAGTAGTATAGTTGGTAGCGGGAGCTCCTACGAGCAGTACTTC.

The V call is TRBV28, the J call TRBJ1-5, with 9 positions matching TRBD1. This CDR3 has 14 residues. Germline loops: CDR1 MDHEN, CDR2 SYDVKM. J was trimmed by 4 bases and V by 6 bases; bases with no gene match: 4. The CDR3 nucleotides read TGTGCCAGCAGCCTGACAGGGGGTAATCAGCCCCAGCATTTT. Amino acid sequence: CASSLTGGNQPQHF.

This rearrangement joins TRBV14 to TRBJ1-1; D is undetermined. The CDR3 sequence is 13 residues long. The germline V gene encodes CDR1 SGHDN and CDR2 FVKESK. V lost 3 bases and J 4 bases, leaving 9 bases between the germline ends. CDR3 DNA: TGTGCCAGCAGCCAGTTTGTAGGCACTGAAGCTTTCTTT. Translating it yields CASSQFVGTEAFF.

V is TRBV10-3 and J is TRBJ1-1, with 7 bases identical to TRBD1. Germline V gene sequence: CDR1 ENHRY, CDR2 SYGVKD. This CDR3 comprises 15 residues. The V segment lost 0 bases and the J segment 0 bases; nucleotides outside the gene matches: 1. CDR3 residues: CAISESGTVNTEAFF. As DNA, the CDR3 is TGTGCCATCAGTGAGTCCGGGACAGTGAACACTGAAGCTTTCTTT.

Only one count was recorded for this clone. The rearrangement uses TRBV7-2 and TRBJ1-3, with D tentatively TRBD1 (6 bases). CDR1 is SGHTA and CDR2 is FQGNSA in the germline V gene. Trimming took 5 bases from V and 4 from J, leaving 21 bases between them. CDR3 length: 17 residues. This chain's CDR3 is CASSPQTGVVSGNTIYF. The CDR3 nucleotides are TGTGCCAGCAGCCCCCAGACAGGAGTAGTATCCGGAAACACCATATATTTT.

The chain recombines TRBV2 with TRBJ1-3, with D perhaps matching TRBD1 (6 bases). The CDR3 runs 15 residues. The germline gives CDR1 SNHLY, CDR2 FYNNEI. V was trimmed by 10 bases and J by 5 bases, leaving 21 bases between them. The CDR3 reads CANSRGDSERNTIYF. The CDR3 nucleotides read TGTGCCAACTCCAGGGGCGACAGTGAGAGAAACACCATATATTTT.

The rearrangement uses TRBV29-1 and TRBJ2-3, with 10 bases that match TRBD2. The CDR3 runs to 15 residues. Germline CDR1 and CDR2: SQVTM and ANQGSEA. V gave up 7 bases and J gave up 3 bases; unmatched junction bases: 10. CDR3 loop: CSARRASGSTDTQYF. Written as DNA, the CDR3 is TGCAGCGCCCGTCGGGCTAGCGGGAGTACAGATACGCAGTATTTT.

This clone was picked up one time. The genes are TRBV6-5 and TRBJ2-7, with 9 bases fitting TRBD2. From germline, CDR1 is MNHEY and CDR2 SVGAGI. The CDR3 runs to 14 residues. J lost 2 bases, V lost 7 bases, and 6 bases had no gene match. CDR3 DNA: TGTGCCAGCAACCGCGGGAGGGTGACCTACGAGCAGTACTTC. Protein sequence: CASNRGRVTYEQYF.

The chain is built from TRBV11-3 and TRBJ2-3; D uncertain. This CDR3 is 13 amino acids long. Germline V lookup: CDR1 SGHNT, CDR2 YENEEA. The V and J ends lost 2 bases and 6 bases respectively, with 9 bases between them. This chain's CDR3 is CASSLSGWDTQYF. CDR3 DNA: TGTGCCAGCAGCTTAAGTGGGTGGGATACGCAGTATTTT.

The chain carries TRBV9 and TRBJ2-7; D is possibly TRBD1 or TRBD2 (7 bases each). The V end lost 0 bases, the J end lost 5 bases, and 21 bases lay between the germline ends. The CDR3 is made up of 17 amino acids. Germline CDR1 reads SGDLS; CDR2 reads YYNGEE. CDR3 bases: TGTGCCAGCAGCGTAGGTCGGGGAGGGGGCCCTTCGGACGAGCAGTACTTC. Its protein product is CASSVGRGGGPSDEQYF.

The chain has TRBV28 and TRBJ2-1; D possibly matches TRBD1 or TRBD2 (5 bases each). Trimming removed 5 bases at V and 0 bases at J, with 14 bases between. The CDR3 length is 16 residues. Per the germline V gene, CDR1 is MDHEN and CDR2 is SYDVKM. The CDR3 loop is CASSQWGNSSYNEQFF. Here the CDR3 DNA reads TGTGCCAGCAGTCAATGGGGGAATAGCTCCTACAATGAGCAGTTCTTC. Complete variable domain (other parts from reference TRBV28 and TRBJ2-1): DVKVTQSSRYLVKRTGEKVFLECVQDMDHENMFWYRQDPGLGLRLIYFSYDVKMKEKGDIPEGYSVSREKKERFSLILESASTNQTSMYLCASSQWGNSSYNEQFFGPGTRLTVL.